The 18 T cell receptor beta chains reported below all come from one sample, sequenced in a study of T cell responses to AZD1222 COVID-19 vaccine. Measured with immunoSEQ multiplex PCR; TCRdb has only the in-frame clones, and not every one. The sample lists roughly 150,000 clones; about 90% were seen once. The sequencing here drew on peripheral blood, taken on day 0 of AZD1222 vaccination. The source is an adult in good health.

This chain uses TRBV7-6 with TRBJ2-7; D possibly matches TRBD1 or TRBD2 (5 bases each). This CDR3 has 16 residues. Looked up from germline, CDR1 is SGHVS and CDR2 is FNYEAQ. Trimming took off 3 bases at V and 3 bases at J, with 18 bases between the two ends. The CDR3 bases are TGTGCCAGCAGCTTCGAGACCTCGGGACGGAACTACGAGCAGTACTTC. It specifies CASSFETSGRNYEQYF.

This chain joins TRBV7-6 and TRBJ1-1; 11 positions agree with TRBD1. CDR3 length: 16 residues. Trimming took 5 bases from V and 0 from J; bases not matched to a gene: 5. The germline V gene encodes CDR1 SGHVS and CDR2 FNYEAQ. The CDR3 DNA is TGTGCCAGCAGCCCCGGGACAGGGGGTTTGAACACTGAAGCTTTCTTT. Translated, it gives CASSPGTGGLNTEAFF.

The chain employs TRBV9 and TRBJ1-1; possibly TRBD1 for D (5 bases). The CDR3 is 18 residues long. Trimming pared 0 bases from V and 1 base from J, leaving 19 bases between. In germline, CDR1 is SGDLS, CDR2 YYNGEE. The DNA for the CDR3 is TGTGCCAGCAGCGTAGACGTGGGGGGGTTTAACAGGAACACTGAAGCTTTCTTT. Amino acids: CASSVDVGGFNRNTEAFF. The full variable domain, its missing parts supplied by reference TRBV9 and TRBJ1-1, is DSGVTQTPKHLITATGQRVTLRCSPRSGDLSVYWYQQSLDQGLQFLIQYYNGEERAKGNILERFSAQQFPDLHSELNLSSLELGDSALYFCASSVDVGGFNRNTEAFFGQGTRLTVV.

The chain recombines TRBV9 with TRBJ2-3; the D gene is possibly TRBD1 (5 bases). Looked up from germline, CDR1 is SGDLS and CDR2 is YYNGEE. This CDR3 is 16 amino acids long. Trimming removed 1 base at V and 5 bases at J, with 17 bases between. CDR3 in amino acids: CASSVSPTATLDTQYF. The CDR3 nucleotides read TGTGCCAGCAGCGTATCCCCGACAGCAACATTAGATACGCAGTATTTT.

The chain links TRBV4-3 to TRBJ1-1; D is uncertain. Germline V CDR1 and CDR2: LGHNA, YSLEER. V dropped 5 bases and J dropped 1 base, with 8 bases sitting between them. The CDR3 loop spans 13 amino acids. The CDR3 here is CASSKTRNTEAFF. Written as DNA, the CDR3 is TGCGCCAGCAGCAAGACCCGGAACACTGAAGCTTTCTTT.

The gene calls are TRBV4-3 and TRBJ1-1, with D maybe TRBD1 (6 bases). Germline assignment: CDR1 LGHNA and CDR2 YSLEER. CDR3 length: 15 amino acids. The V end lost 2 bases, the J end lost 10 bases, and 20 bases lay between the germline ends. The CDR3 DNA sequence: TGCGCCAGCAGCCAAATGGATCCCAGGGGTGCGGGAGCTTTCTTT. Its translation: CASSQMDPRGAGAFF.

The chain recombines TRBV11-2 with TRBJ1-3; D gene unclear. Germline CDR1 reads SGHAT; CDR2 reads FQNNGV. The CDR3 has 16 residues. Trimming left V 1 base short and J 0 bases short, with 10 bases between. Written as DNA, the CDR3 is TGTGCCAGCAGCTTAGTGGCAGCGAGCTCTGGAAACACCATATATTTT. Translation: CASSLVAASSGNTIYF.

The J gene is TRBJ1-1, the V gene TRBV29-1; 7 positions match TRBD1. The CDR3 sequence is 13 residues long. Germline lookup yields CDR1 SQVTM and CDR2 ANQGSEA. J lost 7 bases, V lost 1 base, and 6 bases had no gene match. CDR3 nucleotide sequence: TGCAGCGTTGAAGTGGTAGCAGGGGGTGAAGCTTTCTTT. Amino acid sequence: CSVEVVAGGEAFF.

This rearrangement joins TRBV5-4 to TRBJ1-1; D gene uncertain. Looked up from germline, CDR1 is SGHNT and CDR2 is YYREEE (reference sequence). The CDR3 has 14 residues. The V and J ends lost 4 bases and 1 base respectively, with 11 bases between them. CDR3 loop: CASSQTNANTEAFF. As DNA, the CDR3 is TGTGCCAGCAGCCAAACGAACGCGAACACTGAAGCTTTCTTT.

The J gene is TRBJ1-5, the V gene TRBV7-8; D possibly corresponds to TRBD1 (5 bases). The CDR3 extends over 16 amino acids. V was shortened by 5 bases and J by 3 bases, with 17 bases between the two germline ends. Germline values: CDR1 SGHVS, CDR2 FQNEAQ. The CDR3 here is CASSKGVTDLNQPQHF. In nucleotides, the CDR3 is TGTGCCAGCAGCAAAGGGGTGACTGATCTCAATCAGCCCCAGCATTTT.

V is TRBV4-3 and J is TRBJ2-3, with a tentative D call TRBD2 (6 bases). Germline V CDR1 and CDR2: LGHNA, YSLEER. The CDR3 spans 15 residues. The V end was cut by 1 base, the J end by 6 bases, with 14 bases between. This CDR3 reads CASSQGGTGMDTQYF. The CDR3 coding sequence is TGCGCCAGCAGCCAAGGCGGGACCGGAATGGATACGCAGTATTTT.

V and J are TRBV9 and TRBJ1-4; TRBD1 is a possible D gene (6 bases). Per the germline V gene, CDR1 is SGDLS and CDR2 is YYNGEE. The CDR3 contains 15 residues. The germline V and J ends were trimmed by 0 bases and 6 bases, with 12 bases remaining between them. The CDR3 here is CASSVGAGEDEKLFF. The CDR3 region has the DNA TGTGCCAGCAGCGTAGGGGCAGGGGAGGATGAAAAACTGTTTTTT.

The chain combines TRBV10-3 with TRBJ2-2; possibly TRBD1 for D (6 bases). The CDR3 covers 15 residues. V lost 4 bases to trimming and J lost 2 bases, with 11 bases between them. Germline values: CDR1 ENHRY, CDR2 SYGVKD. CDR3 amino acids: CAISGGTLNTGELFF. CDR3 bases: TGTGCCATCAGTGGAGGGACACTAAACACCGGGGAGCTGTTTTTT.

The chain links TRBV6-5 to TRBJ1-4, with a possible D match to TRBD1 (5 bases). Trimming took 6 bases from V and 6 from J, leaving 8 bases between them. Germline CDR1 MNHEY, CDR2 SVGAGI. The CDR3 runs 12 residues. DNA for the CDR3: TGTGCCAGCAGAGGCAGGGATGAAAAACTGTTTTTT. Protein: CASRGRDEKLFF.

This chain connects TRBV10-3 to TRBJ1-5; unclear D gene. Looked up from germline, CDR1 is ENHRY and CDR2 is SYGVKD. Trimming stripped 2 bases from V and 3 bases from J, with 8 bases between. The CDR3 sequence is 14 residues long. CDR3: CAISEGPNNQPQHF. The CDR3 DNA follows: TGTGCCATCAGTGAGGGACCGAACAATCAGCCCCAGCATTTT.

The V and J genes are TRBV28 and TRBJ1-2; D unresolved. This CDR3 comprises 15 residues. Trimming removed 9 bases from V and 4 bases from J, with 21 bases in between. Per the germline V gene, CDR1 is MDHEN and CDR2 is SYDVKM. CDR3 region: CASSKGDTGTYGYTF. As DNA, the CDR3 is TGTGCCAGTTCGAAGGGCGACACGGGTACCTATGGCTACACCTTC.

The chain couples TRBV29-1 to TRBJ2-5, with TRBD2 matching 11 bases. The CDR3 has 17 residues. V shed 1 base and J 4 bases; nucleotides not matched to a gene: 11. CDR1 SQVTM and CDR2 ANQGSEA come from the germline V gene. DNA for the CDR3: TGCAGCGTTGAAGTCCTAGCGGGGGGCCCGCTGGGAGAGACCCAGTACTTC. It is translated as CSVEVLAGGPLGETQYF.

This chain uses TRBV6-5 with TRBJ2-2; either TRBD1 or TRBD2 may fit D (5 bases each). The CDR3 runs 14 residues. The V end was cut by 2 bases, the J end by 5 bases, with 9 bases between. CDR1 is MNHEY, CDR2 SVGAGI, per germline. The DNA of the CDR3 is TGTGCCAGCAGTTACGAGGGGTCGACCGGGGAGCTGTTTTTT. This codes for CASSYEGSTGELFF.